The sequence of this TCR beta chain was determined in a study of cytomegalovirus exposure and HLA in healthy donors. In the PCR, 60 Vbeta and 13 Jbeta primers were used. Profiling relied on immunoSEQ multiplex PCR, and the TCRdb table lists in-frame clones only, not all of them. The sample holds 100,000 to 120,000 clones, about three quarters seen once. Findings and limits, study-wide: In an earlier analysis, in roughly 580 donors, most V segments appeared productive either ~90% or ~30% of the time. There were about 160 TCR beta chains listed as cytomegalovirus-associated.

By share of the sample, this clone is medium-sized. Its cognate antigen is unknown. Germline V gives CDR1 LNHDA, CDR2 SQIVND (reference sequence). The CDR3 is made up of 15 amino acids. V gave up 7 bases and J gave up 7 bases; unmatched junction bases: 12. The sequencing sample was made of PBMCs. The TCR was taken from a woman in her sixties in good health and CMV-seropositive. The chain employs TRBV19 and TRBJ2-1; the match to TRBD2 covers 8 bases. CDR3 sequence: CASTLTSGRWNEQFF. CDR3 DNA sequence: TGTGCCAGTACCCTCACGAGCGGGAGATGGAATGAGCAGTTCTTC.